The following is a T cell receptor beta chain sequence with its context. Participants had their cohort set by participant-reported clinical history. Generated by immunoSEQ multiplex PCR, the TCRdb table keeps only in-frame clones and is missing some. Of some 240,000 clones listed, around 80% are singletons. V was cut by 7 bases and J by 2 bases, with 11 bases left in between. The CDR3 consists of 13 residues. CDR1 and CDR2 (germline): MDHEN, SYDVKM. These data belong to a study of blood T cell repertoires in COVID-19. Study at large: Both acute and convalescent COVID-19 samples were obtained from the United States, Italy and Spain. Sources were T cells, B-cell-depleted T cells, or PBMCs; the material itself was cDNA or gDNA.

The chain joins TRBV28 to TRBJ1-1, with D possibly matching TRBD1 (5 bases). The sample taken for sequencing was PBMCs or T cells enriched from blood (not recorded which). This receptor was obtained from a man aged 30 to 39 with acute COVID-19. The CDR3: CASINRLNTEAFF. In DNA form, the CDR3 reads TGTGCCAGCATAAACAGGCTAAACACTGAAGCTTTCTTT.